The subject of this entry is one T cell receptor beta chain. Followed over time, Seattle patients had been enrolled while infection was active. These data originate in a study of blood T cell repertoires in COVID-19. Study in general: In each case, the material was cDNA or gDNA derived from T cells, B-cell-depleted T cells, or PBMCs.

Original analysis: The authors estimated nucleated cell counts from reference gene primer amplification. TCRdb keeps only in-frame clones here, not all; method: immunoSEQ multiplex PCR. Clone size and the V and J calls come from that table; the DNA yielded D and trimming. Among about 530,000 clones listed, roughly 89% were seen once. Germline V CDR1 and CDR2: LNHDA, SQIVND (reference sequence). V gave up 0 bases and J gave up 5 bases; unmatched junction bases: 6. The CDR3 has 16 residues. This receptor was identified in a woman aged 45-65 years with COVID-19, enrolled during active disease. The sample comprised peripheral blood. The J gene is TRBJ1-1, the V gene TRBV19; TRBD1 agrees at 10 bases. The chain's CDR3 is CASSIDGTGVRTEAFF. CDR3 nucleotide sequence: TGTGCCAGTAGTATAGATGGGACAGGGGTTAGGACTGAAGCTTTCTTT. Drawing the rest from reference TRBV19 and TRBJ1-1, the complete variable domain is DGGITQSPKYLFRKEGQNVTLSCEQNLNHDAMYWYRQDPGQGLRLIYYSQIVNDFQKGDIAEGYSVSREKKESFPLTVTSAQKNPTAFYLCASSIDGTGVRTEAFFGQGTRLTVV.